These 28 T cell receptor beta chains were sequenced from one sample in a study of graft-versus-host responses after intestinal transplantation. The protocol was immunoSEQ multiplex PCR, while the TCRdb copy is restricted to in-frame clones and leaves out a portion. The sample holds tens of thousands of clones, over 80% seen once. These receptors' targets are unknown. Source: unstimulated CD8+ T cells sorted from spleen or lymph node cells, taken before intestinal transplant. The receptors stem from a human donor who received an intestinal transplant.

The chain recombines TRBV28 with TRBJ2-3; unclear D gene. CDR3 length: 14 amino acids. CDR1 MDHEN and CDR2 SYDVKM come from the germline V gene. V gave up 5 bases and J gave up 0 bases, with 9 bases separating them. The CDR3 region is CASSIPVSTDTQYF. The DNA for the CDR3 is TGTGCCAGCAGTATCCCGGTTAGCACAGATACGCAGTATTTT.

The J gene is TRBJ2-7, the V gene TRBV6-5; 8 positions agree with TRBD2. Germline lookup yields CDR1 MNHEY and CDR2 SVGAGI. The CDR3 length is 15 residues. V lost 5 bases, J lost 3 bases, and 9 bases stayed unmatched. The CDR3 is CASSTSGTSGYEQYF. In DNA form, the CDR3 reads TGTGCCAGCAGTACCTCTGGGACTAGTGGCTACGAGCAGTACTTC.

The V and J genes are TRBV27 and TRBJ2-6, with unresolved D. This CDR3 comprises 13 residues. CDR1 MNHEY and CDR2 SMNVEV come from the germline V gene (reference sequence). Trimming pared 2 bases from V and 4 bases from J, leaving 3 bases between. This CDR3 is CASSLTGANVLTF. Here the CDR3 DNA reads TGTGCCAGCAGTTTAACAGGGGCCAACGTCCTGACTTTC. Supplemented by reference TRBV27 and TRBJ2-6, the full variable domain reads EAQVTQNPRYLITVTGKKLTVTCSQNMNHEYMSWYRQDPGLGLRQIYYSMNVEVTDKGDVPEGYKVSRKEKRNFPLILESPSPNQTSLYFCASSLTGANVLTFGAGSRLTVL.

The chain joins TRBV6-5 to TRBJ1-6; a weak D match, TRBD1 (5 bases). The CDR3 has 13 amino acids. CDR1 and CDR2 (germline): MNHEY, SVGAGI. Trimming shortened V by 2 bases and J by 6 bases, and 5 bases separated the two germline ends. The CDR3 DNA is TGTGCCAGCAGTTACGGGACTAATTCACCCCTCCACTTT. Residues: CASSYGTNSPLHF.

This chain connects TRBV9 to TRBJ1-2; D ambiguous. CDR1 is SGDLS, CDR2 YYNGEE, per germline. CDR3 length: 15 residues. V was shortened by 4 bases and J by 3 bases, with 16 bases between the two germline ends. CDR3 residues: CASSTSAIRDYGYTF. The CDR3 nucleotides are TGTGCCAGCAGCACGTCAGCCATCCGTGACTATGGCTACACCTTC.

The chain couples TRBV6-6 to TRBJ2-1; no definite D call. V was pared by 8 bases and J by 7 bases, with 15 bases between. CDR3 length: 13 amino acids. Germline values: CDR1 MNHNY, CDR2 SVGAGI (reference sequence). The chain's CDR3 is CASRNVVQNEQFF. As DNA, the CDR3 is TGTGCCAGCCGCAATGTTGTACAGAATGAGCAGTTCTTC.

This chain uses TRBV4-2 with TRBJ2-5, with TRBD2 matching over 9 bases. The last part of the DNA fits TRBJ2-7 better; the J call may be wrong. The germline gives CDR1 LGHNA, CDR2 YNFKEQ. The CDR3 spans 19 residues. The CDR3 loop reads CASSQEREGPSHLAYEQYF. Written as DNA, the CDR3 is TGTGCCAGCAGCCAAGAGCGGGAGGGCCCCTCACATCTGGCCTACGAGCAGTACTTC.

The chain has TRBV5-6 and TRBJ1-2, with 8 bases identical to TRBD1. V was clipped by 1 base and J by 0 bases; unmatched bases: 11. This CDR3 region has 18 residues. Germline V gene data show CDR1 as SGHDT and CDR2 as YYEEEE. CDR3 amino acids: CASSLLGQVFHSNYGYTF. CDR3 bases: TGTGCCAGCAGCTTGCTGGGACAGGTCTTTCATTCTAACTATGGCTACACCTTC.

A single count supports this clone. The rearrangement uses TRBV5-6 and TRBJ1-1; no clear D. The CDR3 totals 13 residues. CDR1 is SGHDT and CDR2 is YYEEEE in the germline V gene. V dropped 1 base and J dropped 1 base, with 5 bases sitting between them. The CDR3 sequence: CASSLWGNTEAFF. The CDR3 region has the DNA TGTGCCAGCAGCTTGTGGGGGAACACTGAAGCTTTCTTT.

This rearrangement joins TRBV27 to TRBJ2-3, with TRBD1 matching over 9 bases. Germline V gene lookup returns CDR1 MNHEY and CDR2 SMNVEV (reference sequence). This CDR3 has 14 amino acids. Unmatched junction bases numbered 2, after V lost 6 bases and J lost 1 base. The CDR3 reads CASRRTGGTDTQYF. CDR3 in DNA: TGTGCCAGCAGGCGGACAGGGGGCACAGATACGCAGTATTTT.

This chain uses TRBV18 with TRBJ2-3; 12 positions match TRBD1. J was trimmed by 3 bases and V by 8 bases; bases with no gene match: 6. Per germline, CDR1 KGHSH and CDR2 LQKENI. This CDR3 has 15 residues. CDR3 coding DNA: TGTGCCAGCCCGGGACAGGGGGCAAGGACAGATACGCAGTATTTT. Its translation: CASPGQGARTDTQYF.

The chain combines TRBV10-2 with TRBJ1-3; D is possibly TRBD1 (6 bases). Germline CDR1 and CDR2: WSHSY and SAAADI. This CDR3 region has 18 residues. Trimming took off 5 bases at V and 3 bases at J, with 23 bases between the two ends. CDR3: CASSPLGAERTVGNTIYF. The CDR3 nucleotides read TGCGCCAGCAGTCCCCTGGGGGCGGAGAGGACAGTTGGAAACACCATATATTTT.

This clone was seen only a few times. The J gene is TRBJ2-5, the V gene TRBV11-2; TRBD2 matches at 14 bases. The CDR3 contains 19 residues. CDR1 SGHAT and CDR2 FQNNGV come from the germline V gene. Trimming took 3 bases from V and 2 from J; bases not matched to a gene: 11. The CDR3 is CASSFPPGLAGVTQETQYF. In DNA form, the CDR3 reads TGTGCCAGCAGCTTTCCGCCGGGACTAGCGGGAGTGACACAAGAGACCCAGTACTTC.

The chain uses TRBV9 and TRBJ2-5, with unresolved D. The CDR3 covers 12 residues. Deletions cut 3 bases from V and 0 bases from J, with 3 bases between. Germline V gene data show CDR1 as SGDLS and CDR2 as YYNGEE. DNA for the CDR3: TGTGCCAGCAGCGACGACCAAGAGACCCAGTACTTC. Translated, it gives CASSDDQETQYF.

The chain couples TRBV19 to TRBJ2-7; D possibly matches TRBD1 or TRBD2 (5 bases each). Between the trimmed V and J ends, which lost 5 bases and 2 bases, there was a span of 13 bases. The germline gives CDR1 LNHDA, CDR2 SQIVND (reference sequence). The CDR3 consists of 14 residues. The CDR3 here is CASSQWGNTYEQYF. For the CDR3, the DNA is TGTGCCAGTAGTCAATGGGGGAACACCTACGAGCAGTACTTC.

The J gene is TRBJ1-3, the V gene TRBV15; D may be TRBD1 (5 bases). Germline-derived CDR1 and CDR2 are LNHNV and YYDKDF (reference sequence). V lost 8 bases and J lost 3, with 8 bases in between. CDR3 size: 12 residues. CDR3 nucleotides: TGTGCCACCGGGGGGGTTGGAAACACCATATATTTT. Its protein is CATGGVGNTIYF.

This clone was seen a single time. The CDR3 loop reads CASIGIGEQETQYF. The CDR3 DNA is TGTGCCAGCATAGGGATCGGGGAACAAGAGACCCAGTACTTC. V gene TRBV11-3 combines with J gene TRBJ2-5; TRBD2 might be the D (5 bases). Trimming removed 7 bases at V and 2 bases at J, with 14 bases between. The CDR3 sequence is 14 residues long. The germline V gene has CDR1 SGHNT and CDR2 YENEEA.

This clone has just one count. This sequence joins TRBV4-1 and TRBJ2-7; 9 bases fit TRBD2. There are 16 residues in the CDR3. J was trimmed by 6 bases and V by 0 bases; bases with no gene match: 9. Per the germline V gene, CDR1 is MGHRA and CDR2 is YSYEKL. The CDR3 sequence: CASSQESGGYVSEQYF. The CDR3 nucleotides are TGCGCCAGCAGCCAAGAGAGCGGGGGGTACGTAAGCGAGCAGTACTTC.

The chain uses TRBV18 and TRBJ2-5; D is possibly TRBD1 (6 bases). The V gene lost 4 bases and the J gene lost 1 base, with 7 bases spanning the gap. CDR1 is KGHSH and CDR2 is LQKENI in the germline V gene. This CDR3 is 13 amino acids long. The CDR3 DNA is TGTGCCAGCTCACGGACAGTCCAAGAGACCCAGTACTTC. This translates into CASSRTVQETQYF. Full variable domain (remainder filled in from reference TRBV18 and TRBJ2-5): NAGVMQNPRHLVRRRGQEARLRCSPMKGHSHVYWYRQLPEEGLKFMVYLQKENIIDESGMPKERFSAEFPKEGPSILRIQQVVRGDSAAYFCASSRTVQETQYFGPGTRLLVL.

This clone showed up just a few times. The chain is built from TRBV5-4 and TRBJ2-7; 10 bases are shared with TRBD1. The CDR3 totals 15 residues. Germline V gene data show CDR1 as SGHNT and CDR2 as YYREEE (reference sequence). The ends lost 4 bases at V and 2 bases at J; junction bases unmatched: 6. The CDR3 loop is CASSIGDRGPYEQYF. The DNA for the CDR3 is TGTGCCAGCAGCATAGGGGACAGGGGCCCCTACGAGCAGTACTTC.

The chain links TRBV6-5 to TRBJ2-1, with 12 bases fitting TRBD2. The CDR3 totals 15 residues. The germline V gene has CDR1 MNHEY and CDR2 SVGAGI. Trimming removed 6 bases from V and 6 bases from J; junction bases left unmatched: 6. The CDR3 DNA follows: TGTGCCAGCAGCCTAGCGGGAGGGGCCGGCAATGAGCAGTTCTTC. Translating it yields CASSLAGGAGNEQFF.

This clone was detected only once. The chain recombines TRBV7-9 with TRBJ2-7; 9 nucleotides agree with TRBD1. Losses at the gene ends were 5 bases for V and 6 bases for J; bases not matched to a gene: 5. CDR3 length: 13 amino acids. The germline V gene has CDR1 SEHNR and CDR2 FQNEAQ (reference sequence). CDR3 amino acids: CASSRYRGREQYF. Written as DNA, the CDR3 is TGTGCCAGCAGCAGATACAGGGGGCGCGAGCAGTACTTC.

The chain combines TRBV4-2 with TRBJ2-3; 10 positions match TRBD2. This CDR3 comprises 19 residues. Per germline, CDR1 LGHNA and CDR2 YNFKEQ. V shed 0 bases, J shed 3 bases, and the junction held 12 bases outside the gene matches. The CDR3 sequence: CASSQERSGRADLTDTQYF. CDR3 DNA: TGTGCCAGCAGCCAAGAACGAAGCGGGAGGGCCGATCTAACAGATACGCAGTATTTT.

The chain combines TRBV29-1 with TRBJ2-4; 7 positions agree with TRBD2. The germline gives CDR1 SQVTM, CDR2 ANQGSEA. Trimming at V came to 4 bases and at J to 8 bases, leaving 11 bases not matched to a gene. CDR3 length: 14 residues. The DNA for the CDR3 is TGCAGCGTTGGGAAGGCTAGCGGAGGAGACATTCAGTACTTC. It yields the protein CSVGKASGGDIQYF.

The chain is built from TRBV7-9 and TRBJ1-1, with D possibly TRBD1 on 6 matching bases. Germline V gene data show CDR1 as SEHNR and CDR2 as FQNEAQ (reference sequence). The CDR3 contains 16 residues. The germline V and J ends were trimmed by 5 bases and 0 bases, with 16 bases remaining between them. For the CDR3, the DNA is TGTGCCAGCAGCCACCCAGGGGTCGGAGTGAACACTGAAGCTTTCTTT. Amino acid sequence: CASSHPGVGVNTEAFF. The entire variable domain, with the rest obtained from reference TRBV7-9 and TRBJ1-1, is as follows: DTGVSQNPRHKITKRGQNVTFRCDPISEHNRLYWYRQTLGQGPEFLTYFQNEAQLEKSRLLSDRFSAERPKGSFSTLEIQRTEQGDSAMYLCASSHPGVGVNTEAFFGQGTRLTVV.

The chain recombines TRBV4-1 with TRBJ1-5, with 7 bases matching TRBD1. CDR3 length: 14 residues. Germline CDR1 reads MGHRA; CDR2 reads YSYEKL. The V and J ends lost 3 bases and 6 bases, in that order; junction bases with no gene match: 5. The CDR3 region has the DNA TGCGCCAGCAGCCACAGCAGGGGGACTCAGCCCCAGCATTTT. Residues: CASSHSRGTQPQHF.

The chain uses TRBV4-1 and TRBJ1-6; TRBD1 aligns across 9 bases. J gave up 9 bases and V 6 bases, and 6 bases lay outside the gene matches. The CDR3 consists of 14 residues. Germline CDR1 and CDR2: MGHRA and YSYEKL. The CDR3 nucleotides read TGCGCCAGCAGTACCGGGACAGGGACTTCACCCCTCCACTTT. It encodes CASSTGTGTSPLHF.

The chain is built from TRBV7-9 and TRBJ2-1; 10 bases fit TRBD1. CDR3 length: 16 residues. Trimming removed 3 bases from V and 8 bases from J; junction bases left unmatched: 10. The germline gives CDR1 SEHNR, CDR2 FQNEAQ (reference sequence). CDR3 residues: CASSFGLTGGWYEQFF. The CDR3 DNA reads TGTGCCAGCAGCTTCGGACTGACAGGGGGCTGGTATGAGCAGTTCTTC. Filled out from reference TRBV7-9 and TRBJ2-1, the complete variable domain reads DTGVSQNPRHKITKRGQNVTFRCDPISEHNRLYWYRQTLGQGPEFLTYFQNEAQLEKSRLLSDRFSAERPKGSFSTLEIQRTEQGDSAMYLCASSFGLTGGWYEQFFGPGTRLTVL.